Below, 19 T cell receptor beta chains from the same sample are listed, as sequenced in a study of shared clonotypes between healthy human individuals. Profiled with immunoSEQ multiplex PCR; TCRdb holds only in-frame clones, not every one. The sample includes about 2.5 million clones, 85% to 95% of them seen just once. The sequenced material came from naive CD4+ T cells from PBMCs. Subset specified: CD45RA+ positively selected. The receptor source for this set is a man aged 18 to 30 in good health. Some clones in this sample may be carry-over from other donors' samples.

On this clone itself: Within the sample, other DNA sequences also encode this same CDR3. The chain uses TRBV5-1 and TRBJ1-4; 12 positions agree with TRBD1. V lost 4 bases to trimming and J lost 2 bases; unmatched junction nucleotides: 3. Germline CDR1 is SGHRS and CDR2 is YFSETQ. The CDR3 extends over 16 amino acids. The CDR3 DNA reads TGCGCCAGCAGCCTGGGACAGGGGGCCACTAATGAAAAACTGTTTTTT. Its translation: CASSLGQGATNEKLFF.

V gene TRBV6-6 combines with J gene TRBJ1-5; D remains ambiguous. Germline CDR1 MNHNY, CDR2 SVGAGI (reference sequence). Trimming left V 4 bases short and J 0 bases short, with 4 bases between. The CDR3 contains 13 residues. The CDR3 nucleotides read TGTGCCAGCAGTTCCCTTAGCAATCAGCCCCAGCATTTT. Translation: CASSSLSNQPQHF.

The chain recombines TRBV14 with TRBJ2-7; no definite D call. V was clipped by 3 bases and J by 0 bases, with 15 bases between them. Germline V gene sequence: CDR1 SGHDN, CDR2 FVKESK. This CDR3 is built from 16 residues. CDR3 DNA: TGTGCCAGCAGCCATGGTTGGGTTGGGCCCTCCTACGAGCAGTACTTC. Amino acid sequence: CASSHGWVGPSYEQYF.

This rearrangement joins TRBV7-8 to TRBJ1-1; D remains ambiguous. The V gene lost 2 bases and the J gene lost 1 base, with 20 bases spanning the gap. Germline lookup yields CDR1 SGHVS and CDR2 FQNEAQ. There are 18 residues in the CDR3. The CDR3 is CASSLLAGWVTTNTEAFF. The CDR3 DNA sequence: TGTGCCAGCAGCTTACTAGCGGGATGGGTTACAACGAACACTGAAGCTTTCTTT.

V gene TRBV30 combines with J gene TRBJ2-7, with TRBD1 matching over 8 bases. Germline CDR1 is GTSNPN and CDR2 is SVGIG (reference sequence). V lost 5 bases, J lost 6 bases, and 6 bases stayed unmatched. CDR3 length: 12 amino acids. CDR3 region: CAWGQGGGEQYF. The CDR3 DNA reads TGTGCCTGGGGACAGGGTGGGGGCGAGCAGTACTTC.

CDR3 sequence: CASQSESTDTQYF. The CDR3, as DNA: TGTGCCTCCCAAAGCGAAAGCACAGATACGCAGTATTTT. This rearrangement joins TRBV6-4 to TRBJ2-3; the D is unclear. V was trimmed by 11 bases and J by 0 bases, leaving 12 bases between them. There are 13 residues in the CDR3. Germline CDR1 reads MRHNA; CDR2 reads SNTAGT.

V gene TRBV6-5 combines with J gene TRBJ2-2; D tentatively fits TRBD1 or TRBD2 (5 bases each). CDR1 is MNHEY and CDR2 is SVGAGI in the germline V gene. The CDR3 sequence is 13 residues long. Trimming cost V 4 bases and J 7 bases, with 10 bases left between them. CDR3 sequence: CASSSGTYGELFF. DNA for the CDR3: TGTGCCAGCAGTTCAGGGACCTACGGGGAGCTGTTTTTT.

This clone occurred a few times. The rearrangement links TRBV30 to TRBJ1-1, with D unresolved. V was trimmed by 2 bases and J by 0 bases, leaving 7 bases between them. This CDR3 spans 13 amino acids. Germline assignment: CDR1 GTSNPN and CDR2 SVGIG (reference sequence). CDR3 nucleotide sequence: TGTGCCTGGAGTCGACAAATGAACACTGAAGCTTTCTTT. Protein sequence: CAWSRQMNTEAFF. Complete variable domain (other parts from reference TRBV30 and TRBJ1-1): SQTIHQWPATLVQPVGSPLSLECTVEGTSNPNLYWYRQAAGRGLQLLFYSVGIGQISSEVPQNLSASRPQDRQFILSSKKLLLSDSGFYLCAWSRQMNTEAFFGQGTRLTVV.

In the case of this clone: The same CDR3 also results from other DNA sequences found in this sample. The chain uses TRBV9 and TRBJ1-1, with 11 bases identical to TRBD1. There are 13 residues in the CDR3. CDR1 and CDR2 from the germline V gene are SGDLS and YYNGEE. Unmatched junction bases numbered 6, after V lost 3 bases and J lost 11 bases. In nucleotides, the CDR3 is TGTGCCAGCAGCGCGGGGACAGGGGGTGAGGCTTTCTTT. Protein sequence: CASSAGTGGEAFF.

This clone was recorded only once. J is TRBJ2-7 and V is TRBV14; D unresolved. CDR1 and CDR2 from the germline V gene are SGHDN and FVKESK. The V end was cut by 4 bases, the J end by 4 bases, with 17 bases between. This CDR3 is built from 15 residues. CDR3 loop: CASSPFGRTPYEQYF. The CDR3 coding sequence is TGTGCCAGCAGCCCCTTTGGCAGGACCCCTTACGAGCAGTACTTC.

As to this clone: Other DNA sequences in the same sample also yield this CDR3. This sequence joins TRBV9 and TRBJ2-5, with unresolved D. The germline V gene has CDR1 SGDLS and CDR2 YYNGEE. The length of the CDR3 is 13 residues. Trimming took 1 base from V and 1 from J, leaving 5 bases between them. The CDR3 sequence is CASSVRAQETQYF. DNA of the CDR3: TGTGCCAGCAGCGTAAGAGCCCAAGAGACCCAGTACTTC.

This chain connects TRBV19 to TRBJ2-1; unclear D gene. The CDR3 length is 14 residues. Germline V CDR1 and CDR2: LNHDA, SQIVND (reference sequence). V dropped 4 bases and J dropped 2 bases, with 9 bases sitting between them. CDR3 bases: TGTGCCAGTAGTAGAGGACGGCCCTACAATGAGCAGTTCTTC. Translated, it gives CASSRGRPYNEQFF.

The chain has TRBV28 and TRBJ1-4; D is possibly TRBD1 (5 bases). The V and J ends lost 3 bases and 4 bases respectively, with 18 bases between them. In germline, CDR1 is MDHEN, CDR2 SYDVKM. The CDR3 consists of 17 residues. This CDR3 reads CASSFFPGPRRNEKLFF. The CDR3 DNA reads as TGTGCCAGCAGTTTTTTCCCGGGACCCAGACGTAATGAAAAACTGTTTTTT.

V usage is TRBV10-3 and J usage is TRBJ1-6, with D tentatively TRBD1 (5 bases). Per germline, CDR1 ENHRY and CDR2 SYGVKD. The CDR3 covers 16 residues. The V end lost 3 bases, the J end lost 7 bases, and 16 bases lay between the germline ends. The CDR3 spells CAISDSSGGNNSPLHF. CDR3 DNA sequence: TGTGCCATCAGTGATTCTTCGGGGGGGAACAATTCACCCCTCCACTTT.

The CDR3 region is CASTPSGDRRYSNQPQHF. CDR3 DNA sequence: TGTGCCAGCACCCCGAGTGGCGACCGACGATATAGCAATCAGCCCCAGCATTTT. The rearrangement links TRBV28 to TRBJ1-5; D gene ambiguous. The CDR3 contains 18 residues. The V and J ends lost 7 bases and 0 bases respectively, with 22 bases between them. The germline V gene encodes CDR1 MDHEN and CDR2 SYDVKM.

The chain is built from TRBV19 and TRBJ2-7; D might be TRBD2 (6 bases). This CDR3 has 16 residues. The germline V gene encodes CDR1 LNHDA and CDR2 SQIVND (reference sequence). The V and J ends lost 4 bases and 0 bases respectively, with 16 bases between them. The CDR3 bases are TGTGCCAGTAGTAGGCGGGCTAGCGAGAGCTCCTACGAGCAGTACTTC. It encodes CASSRRASESSYEQYF.

The chain has TRBV5-5 and TRBJ1-3; 7 positions agree with TRBD1. Germline assignment: CDR1 SGHKS and CDR2 YYEKEE (reference sequence). The CDR3 covers 15 residues. Germline trimming cut 9 bases from V and 0 bases from J; bases unmatched to any gene: 9. The chain's CDR3 is CATQTGTASGNTIYF. Here the CDR3 DNA reads TGTGCCACCCAAACTGGGACAGCCTCTGGAAACACCATATATTTT.

The chain links TRBV7-3 to TRBJ1-1; D is unresolved. CDR3 length equals 14 residues. The V end lost 3 bases, the J end lost 4 bases, and 12 bases lay between the germline ends. The germline gives CDR1 SGHTA, CDR2 FQGTGA. The CDR3 DNA is TGTGCCAGCAGCTTTAATGTAGGGAGCACTGAAGCTTTCTTT. Protein sequence: CASSFNVGSTEAFF.

The chain couples TRBV5-8 to TRBJ2-5; TRBD2 aligns across 8 bases. The CDR3 has 14 amino acids. Germline V gene data show CDR1 as SGHTS and CDR2 as YDEGEE. After removal of 1 base from V and 4 bases from J, the junction contained 3 bases not matched to a gene. This CDR3 reads CASSLLRGGETQYF. Written as DNA, the CDR3 is TGTGCCAGCAGCTTGCTCCGGGGGGGAGAGACCCAGTACTTC.